A single sample gave rise to the 21 T cell receptor beta chains below, sequenced in a study of blood T cell repertoires in COVID-19. Assay: immunoSEQ multiplex PCR; the TCRdb copy retains only in-frame clones and omits some. The data contain roughly 250,000 clones, 70% to 85% of them seen just once; the ten biggest clones take up nearly 5%. Input material: peripheral blood. The receptors here all came from a woman of 80 years or more with active or convalescent COVID-19.

The chain uses TRBV27 and TRBJ2-5, with 14 bases that match TRBD2. J was trimmed by 1 base and V by 5 bases; bases with no gene match: 12. In germline, CDR1 is MNHEY, CDR2 SMNVEV (reference sequence). CDR3 length equals 19 residues. The CDR3: CASSLEGTSGGVFQETQYF. In DNA, the CDR3 is TGTGCCAGCAGTCTCGAAGGGACTAGCGGGGGAGTGTTCCAAGAGACCCAGTACTTC.

The chain links TRBV6-2 or TRBV6-3 to TRBJ2-7; 8 bases are shared with TRBD2. With 5 bases clipped from V and 4 bases from J, the junction kept 19 bases outside the gene matches. The CDR3 consists of 18 residues. Germline CDR1 is MNHEY and CDR2 is SVGEGT. The CDR3 coding sequence is TGTGCCAGCAGTCGCCCACTGTCTAGCGGGCCGGGGGCTTACGAGCAGTACTTC. This translates into CASSRPLSSGPGAYEQYF.

The gene calls are TRBV4-2 and TRBJ1-3, with 8 positions matching TRBD1. J was trimmed by 5 bases and V by 0 bases; bases with no gene match: 6. This CDR3 has 16 residues. The germline CDR1 and CDR2 sequences are LGHNA and YNFKEQ. The CDR3 nucleotides read TGTGCCAGCAGCCAAGATCTGCAGGGGGCGCGAAACACCATATATTTT. Its translation is CASSQDLQGARNTIYF.

The rearrangement uses TRBV28 and TRBJ2-3, with no clear D. CDR3 length: 12 residues. Germline CDR1 is MDHEN and CDR2 is SYDVKM. Trimming removed 8 bases from V and 4 bases from J, with 10 bases in between. CDR3 DNA: TGTGCCAGCTGCACGGTCGCAGATACGCAGTATTTT. It encodes CASCTVADTQYF. Complete variable domain (other parts from reference TRBV28 and TRBJ2-3): DVKVTQSSRYLVKRTGEKVFLECVQDMDHENMFWYRQDPGLGLRLIYFSYDVKMKEKGDIPEGYSVSREKKERFSLILESASTNQTSMYLCASCTVADTQYFGPGTRLTVL.

The chain carries TRBV5-4 and TRBJ2-2; TRBD1 matches 8 bases. J gave up 4 bases and V 5 bases, and 7 bases lay outside the gene matches. CDR1 and CDR2 from the germline V gene are SGHNT and YYREEE (reference sequence). The CDR3 is 15 residues long. The CDR3 protein is CASRHGQGITGELFF. CDR3 sequence (DNA): TGTGCCAGCAGACATGGACAGGGTATCACCGGGGAGCTGTTTTTT.

V is TRBV30 and J is TRBJ1-5; 8 bases line up with TRBD1. J was trimmed by 4 bases and V by 2 bases; bases with no gene match: 10. In germline, CDR1 is GTSNPN, CDR2 SVGIG (reference sequence). This CDR3 contains 16 residues. CDR3 nucleotides: TGTGCCTGGAGTCCTCTATTGGACAGGGCAAATCAGCCCCAGCATTTT. It specifies CAWSPLLDRANQPQHF.

As for this clone: Other DNA sequences in the same sample also yield this CDR3. The chain recombines TRBV3-1 (or the pseudogene TRBV3-2) with TRBJ1-2; 8 positions match TRBD1. V gave up 4 bases and J gave up 6 bases; unmatched junction bases: 4. Germline assignment: CDR1 LGHDT and CDR2 YNNKEL (reference sequence). The CDR3 has 13 residues. The CDR3 sequence: CASSPRQGNGYTF. The CDR3 DNA follows: TGTGCCAGCAGCCCACGACAGGGGAATGGCTACACCTTC.

This rearrangement joins TRBV5-5 to TRBJ1-6; 7 positions match TRBD1. After removal of 0 bases from V and 0 bases from J, the junction contained 6 bases not matched to a gene. CDR3 length equals 18 residues. Germline V lookup: CDR1 SGHKS, CDR2 YYEKEE (reference sequence). The CDR3 sequence: CASSLEIQGSSYNSPLHF. As DNA, the CDR3 is TGTGCCAGCAGCTTGGAAATACAGGGGTCCTCCTATAATTCACCCCTCCACTTT.

This clone was found once. The rearrangement links TRBV20-1 to TRBJ2-5; 11 nucleotides agree with TRBD2. V dropped 3 bases and J dropped 2; count of bases not matched to a gene: 8. The CDR3 totals 16 residues. CDR1 DFQATT and CDR2 SNEGSKA come from the germline V gene (reference sequence). CDR3 nucleotides: TGCAGTGCTAGTCTAACTAGCGGGGGTAGACAAGAGACCCAGTACTTC. It yields the protein CSASLTSGGRQETQYF.

The J gene is TRBJ1-5, the V gene TRBV19; 8 nucleotides align to TRBD1. The J segment lost 7 bases and the V segment lost 8 bases, leaving 13 bases of the junction unmatched. Germline loops: CDR1 LNHDA, CDR2 SQIVND (reference sequence). There are 15 residues in the CDR3. The chain's CDR3 is CASGPRGQGGQPQHF. The CDR3 DNA follows: TGTGCCAGTGGACCACGAGGACAGGGAGGCCAGCCCCAGCATTTT.

This rearrangement joins TRBV28 to TRBJ1-1; D remains ambiguous. CDR3 length: 13 residues. Trimming stripped 5 bases from V and 0 bases from J, with 7 bases between. Germline CDR1 reads MDHEN; CDR2 reads SYDVKM. CDR3 in DNA: TGTGCCAGCAGTCTCGAGATGAACACTGAAGCTTTCTTT. Translation gives CASSLEMNTEAFF.

This clone is a singleton in its sample. This sequence joins TRBV6-1 and TRBJ2-3; D is undetermined. The CDR3 totals 13 residues. The V gene's germline CDR1 is MNHNS and CDR2 SASEGT. Trimming shortened V by 3 bases and J by 2 bases, and 6 bases separated the two germline ends. DNA of the CDR3: TGTGCCAGCAGTGATTACTTCACAGATACGCAGTATTTT. It is translated as CASSDYFTDTQYF.

The V and J genes are TRBV15 and TRBJ1-1; TRBD1 might be the D (5 bases). The length of the CDR3 is 15 residues. V lost 0 bases to trimming and J lost 4 bases, with 12 bases between them. Germline lookup yields CDR1 LNHNV and CDR2 YYDKDF (reference sequence). The CDR3 DNA is TGTGCCACCAGCAGAGATAAGGGGTTGGGCACTGAAGCTTTCTTT. Amino acids: CATSRDKGLGTEAFF. Together with reference TRBV15 and TRBJ1-1, the CDR3 gives the full variable domain: DAMVIQNPRYQVTQFGKPVTLSCSQTLNHNVMYWYQQKSSQAPKLLFHYYDKDFNNEADTPDNFQSRRPNTSFCFLDIRSPGLGDTAMYLCATSRDKGLGTEAFFGQGTRLTVV.

V is TRBV4-1 and J is TRBJ1-1; D is uncertain. The length of the CDR3 is 13 residues. V was trimmed by 0 bases and J by 9 bases, leaving 11 bases between them. Germline V gene sequence: CDR1 MGHRA, CDR2 YSYEKL. The CDR3 bases are TGCGCCAGCAGCCAAGATAGTGAGGATAAAGCTTTCTTT. This gives the protein CASSQDSEDKAFF.

CDR3 amino acids: CASSQRTGRNTGELFF. As DNA, the CDR3 is TGTGCCAGCAGCCAACGGACAGGGAGGAACACCGGGGAGCTGTTTTTT. This chain connects TRBV4-2 to TRBJ2-2; 8 bases align to TRBD1. The V and J ends lost 2 bases and 1 base, in that order; junction bases with no gene match: 3. The germline gives CDR1 LGHNA, CDR2 YNFKEQ. This CDR3 region has 16 residues.

The CDR3 DNA is TGCAGCGTTGGCAGGGCGTATGGCTACACCTTC. Translated, it gives CSVGRAYGYTF. This sequence joins TRBV29-1 and TRBJ1-2; tentative D call: TRBD1 (5 bases). CDR3 length: 11 residues. In germline, CDR1 is SQVTM, CDR2 ANQGSEA. The V end was cut by 4 bases, the J end by 5 bases, with 8 bases between.

The chain links TRBV14 to TRBJ1-2; a weak D match, TRBD1 (6 bases). The CDR3 has 13 amino acids. Germline V gives CDR1 SGHDN, CDR2 FVKESK. The V end was cut by 4 bases, the J end by 2 bases, with 8 bases between. CDR3 nucleotides: TGTGCCAGCAGCCCCGACAGGAACTATGGCTACACCTTC. The encoded protein is CASSPDRNYGYTF.

J is TRBJ2-5 and V is TRBV2, with D tentatively TRBD1 (6 bases). The germline gives CDR1 SNHLY, CDR2 FYNNEI. V lost 5 bases and J lost 2, with 15 bases in between. The CDR3 has 15 amino acids. The CDR3 loop reads CASSSRGHKQETQYF. The CDR3 DNA follows: TGTGCCAGCAGTAGTCGGGGACATAAGCAAGAGACCCAGTACTTC.

The J gene is TRBJ1-6, the V gene TRBV6-5; tentative D call: TRBD1 (6 bases). The germline CDR1 and CDR2 sequences are MNHEY and SVGAGI. CDR3 length: 13 amino acids. V dropped 11 bases and J dropped 5 bases, with 13 bases sitting between them. The CDR3 sequence: CAARRQDNSPLHF. The CDR3 DNA follows: TGTGCCGCCCGGCGACAGGATAATTCACCCCTCCACTTT.

The chain couples TRBV28 to TRBJ1-1; D gene unclear. There are 13 residues in the CDR3. Per the germline V gene, CDR1 is MDHEN and CDR2 is SYDVKM. The V end lost 1 base, the J end lost 8 bases, and 11 bases lay between the germline ends. CDR3 residues: CASSLSGRSEAFF. The DNA for the CDR3 is TGTGCCAGCAGTTTATCCGGGAGATCCGAAGCTTTCTTT.

This clone was counted only a few times. DNA of the CDR3: TGTGCCAGCTCTCCCATGGGGGGAGGGCAGCCCCAGCATTTT. Encoded protein: CASSPMGGGQPQHF. The chain links TRBV18 to TRBJ1-5, with D possibly matching TRBD1 (5 bases). Germline V gives CDR1 KGHSH, CDR2 LQKENI. This CDR3 contains 14 residues. V was pared by 6 bases and J by 7 bases, with 16 bases between.